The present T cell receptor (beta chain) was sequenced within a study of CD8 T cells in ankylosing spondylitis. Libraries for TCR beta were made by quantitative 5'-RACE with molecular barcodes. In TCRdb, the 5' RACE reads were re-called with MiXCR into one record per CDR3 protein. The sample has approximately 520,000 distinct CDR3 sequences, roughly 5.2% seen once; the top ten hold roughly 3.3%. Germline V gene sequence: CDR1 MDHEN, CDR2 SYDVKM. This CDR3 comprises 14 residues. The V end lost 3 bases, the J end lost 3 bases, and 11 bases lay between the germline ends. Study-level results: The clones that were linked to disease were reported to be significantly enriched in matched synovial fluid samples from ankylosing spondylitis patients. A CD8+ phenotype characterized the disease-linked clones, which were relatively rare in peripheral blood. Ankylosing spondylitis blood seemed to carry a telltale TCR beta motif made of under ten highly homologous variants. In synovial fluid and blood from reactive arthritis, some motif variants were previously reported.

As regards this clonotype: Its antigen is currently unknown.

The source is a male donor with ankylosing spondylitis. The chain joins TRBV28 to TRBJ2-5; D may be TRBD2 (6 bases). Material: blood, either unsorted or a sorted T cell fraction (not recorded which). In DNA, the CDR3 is TGTGCCAGCAGTTTGCACGGAGGGGAAGAGACCCAGTACTTC. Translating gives CASSLHGGEETQYF.